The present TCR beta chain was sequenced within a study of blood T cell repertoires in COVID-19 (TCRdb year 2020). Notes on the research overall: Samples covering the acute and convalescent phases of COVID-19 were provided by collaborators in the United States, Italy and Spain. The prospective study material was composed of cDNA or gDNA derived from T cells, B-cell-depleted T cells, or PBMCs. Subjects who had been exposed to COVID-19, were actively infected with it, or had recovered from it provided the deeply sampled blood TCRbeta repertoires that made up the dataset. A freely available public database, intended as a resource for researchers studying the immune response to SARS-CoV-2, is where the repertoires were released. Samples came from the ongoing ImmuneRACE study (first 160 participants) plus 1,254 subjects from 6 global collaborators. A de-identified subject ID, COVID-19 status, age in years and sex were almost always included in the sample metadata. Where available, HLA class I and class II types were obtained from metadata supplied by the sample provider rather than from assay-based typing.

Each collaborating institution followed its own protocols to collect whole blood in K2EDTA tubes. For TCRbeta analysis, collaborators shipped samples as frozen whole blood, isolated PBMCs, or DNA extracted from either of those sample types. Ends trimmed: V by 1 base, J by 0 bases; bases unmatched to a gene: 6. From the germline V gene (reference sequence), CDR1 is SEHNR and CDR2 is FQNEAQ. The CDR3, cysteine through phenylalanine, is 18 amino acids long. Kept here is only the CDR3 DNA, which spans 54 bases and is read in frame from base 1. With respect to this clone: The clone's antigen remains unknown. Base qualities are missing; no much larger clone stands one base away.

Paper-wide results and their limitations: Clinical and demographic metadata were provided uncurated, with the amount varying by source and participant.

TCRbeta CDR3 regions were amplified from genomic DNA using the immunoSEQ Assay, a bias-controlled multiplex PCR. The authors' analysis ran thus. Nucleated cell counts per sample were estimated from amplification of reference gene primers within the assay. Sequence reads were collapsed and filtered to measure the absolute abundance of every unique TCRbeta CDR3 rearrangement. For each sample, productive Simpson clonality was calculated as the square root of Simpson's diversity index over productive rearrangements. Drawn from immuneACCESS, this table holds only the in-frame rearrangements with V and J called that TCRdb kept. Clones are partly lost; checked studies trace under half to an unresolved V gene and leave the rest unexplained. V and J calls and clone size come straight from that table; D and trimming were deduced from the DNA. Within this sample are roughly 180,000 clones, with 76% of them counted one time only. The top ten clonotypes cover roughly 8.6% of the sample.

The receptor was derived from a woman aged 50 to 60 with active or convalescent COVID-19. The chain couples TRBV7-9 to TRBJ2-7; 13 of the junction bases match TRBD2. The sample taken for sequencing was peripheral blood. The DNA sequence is TGTGCCAGCAGCTTAGTAAAGGGACTAGCGGGATTCTCCTACGAGCAGTACTTC. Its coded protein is CASSLVKGLAGFSYEQYF.